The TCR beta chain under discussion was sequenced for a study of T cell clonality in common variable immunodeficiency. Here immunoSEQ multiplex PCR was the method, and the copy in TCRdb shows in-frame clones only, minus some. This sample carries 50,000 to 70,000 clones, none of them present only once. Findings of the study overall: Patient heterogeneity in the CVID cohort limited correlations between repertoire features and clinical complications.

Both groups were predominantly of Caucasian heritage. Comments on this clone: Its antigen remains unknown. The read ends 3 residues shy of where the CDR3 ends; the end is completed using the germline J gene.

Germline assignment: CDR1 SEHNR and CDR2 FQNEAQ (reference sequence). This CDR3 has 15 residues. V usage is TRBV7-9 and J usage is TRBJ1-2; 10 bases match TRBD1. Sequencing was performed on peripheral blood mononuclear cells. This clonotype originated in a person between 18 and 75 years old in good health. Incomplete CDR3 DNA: TGTGCCAGCAGCTCCCCGGGACAGGGGATCTTCGAC. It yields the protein CASSSPGQGIFD. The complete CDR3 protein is CASSSPGQGIFDYTF.